The count of the clone carrying this T cell receptor (beta chain) is one. Its antigen is currently unknown. At one boundary the junction diverges from the germline segment, which might be a read error. This specimen belongs to a study of blood T cells in healthy people across ages. Overall study findings and caveats: Unsorted PBMC input precluded a conclusive naive versus antigen-experienced comparison.

A J-beta primer mix and a sample-barcoded 5' primer were used in a second PCR of roughly 6 to 11 cycles. A template-switch adaptor with 12 random nucleotides tagged each cDNA molecule. Each CDR3 protein is one row after TCRdb ran MiXCR on the 5' RACE reads. The table includes around 1,000,000 distinct CDR3 sequences, 30% to 40% detected once. Each donor supplied ten milliliters of peripheral blood. Total RNA amounts of at least 5 micrograms were extracted per sample. The material sequenced was blood. The source is a young man in good health.

As DNA, the CDR3 is TGCGGCGTTGTGGGGACAACTAATGAAAAACTGTTTTTT. Translated, it gives CGVVGTTNEKLFF. The chain joins TRBV29-1 to TRBJ1-4; D call uncertain. Germline V gene sequence: CDR1 SQVTM, CDR2 ANQGSEA. This CDR3 comprises 13 residues. The full variable domain, rest sourced from reference TRBV29-1 and TRBJ1-4, is SAVISQKPSRDICQRGTSLTIQCQVDSQVTMMFWYRQQPGQSLTLIATANQGSEATYESGFVIDKFPISRPNLTFSTLTVSNMSPEDSSIYLCGVVGTTNEKLFFGSGTQLSVL.